This TCR beta chain was captured in a study of T cells in Graves' hyperthyroidism and ophthalmopathy. CDR3 length: 16 residues. Germline CDR1 and CDR2: MNHNS and SASEGT. V dropped 8 bases and J dropped 1 base, with 15 bases sitting between them. Template material for amplifying TCR beta CDR3 regions consisted of RNA transcripts. HTBI primers were the set used in a first-round RT-PCR of the TCR CDR3. MiXCR was run by TCRdb on the multiplex PCR reads, yielding one entry per CDR3 protein. The table shows about 740,000 distinct CDR3 sequences, with approximately 14% occurring only once. This clonotype was seen repeatedly, ten times or more.

The specimen sequenced was blood. The V gene is TRBV6-1, the J gene TRBJ2-6; D possibly corresponds to TRBD2 (6 bases). The source is a woman in her late teens or twenties with Graves' hyperthyroidism. The CDR3 is CASRDGAGSGANVLTF. The DNA of the CDR3 is TGTGCCAGCCGCGACGGCGCGGGGTCTGGGGCCAACGTCCTGACTTTC.